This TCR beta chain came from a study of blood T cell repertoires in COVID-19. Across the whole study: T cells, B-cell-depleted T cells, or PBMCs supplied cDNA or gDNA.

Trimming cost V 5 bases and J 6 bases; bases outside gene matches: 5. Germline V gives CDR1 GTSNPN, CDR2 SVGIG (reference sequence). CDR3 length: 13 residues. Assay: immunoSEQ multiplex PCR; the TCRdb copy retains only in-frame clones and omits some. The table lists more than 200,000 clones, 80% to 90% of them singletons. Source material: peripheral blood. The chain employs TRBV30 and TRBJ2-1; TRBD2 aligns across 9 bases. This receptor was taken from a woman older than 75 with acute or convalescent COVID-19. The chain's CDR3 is CAWASGGPNEQFF. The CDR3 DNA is TGTGCCTGGGCCAGCGGGGGGCCCAATGAGCAGTTCTTC.